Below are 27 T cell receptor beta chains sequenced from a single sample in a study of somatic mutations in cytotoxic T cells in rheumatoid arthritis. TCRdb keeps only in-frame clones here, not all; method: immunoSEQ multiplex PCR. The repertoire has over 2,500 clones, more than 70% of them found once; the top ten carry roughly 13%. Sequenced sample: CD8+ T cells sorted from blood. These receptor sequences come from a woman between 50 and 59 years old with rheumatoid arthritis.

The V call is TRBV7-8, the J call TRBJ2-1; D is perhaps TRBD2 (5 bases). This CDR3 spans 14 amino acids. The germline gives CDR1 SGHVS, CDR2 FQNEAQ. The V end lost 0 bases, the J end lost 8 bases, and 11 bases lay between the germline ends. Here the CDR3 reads CASSLAGDGDEQFF. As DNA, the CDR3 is TGTGCCAGCAGCTTAGCCGGGGATGGGGATGAGCAGTTCTTC.

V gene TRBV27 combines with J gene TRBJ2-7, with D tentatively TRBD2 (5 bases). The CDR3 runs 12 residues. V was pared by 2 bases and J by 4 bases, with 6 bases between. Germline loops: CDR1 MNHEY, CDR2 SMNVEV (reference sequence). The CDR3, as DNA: TGTGCCAGCAGTTTAGGCGGGTACGAGCAGTACTTC. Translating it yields CASSLGGYEQYF.

CDR3 amino acids: CASSSTVMNTEAFF. In nucleotides, the CDR3 is TGTGCCAGCAGTTCGACAGTGATGAACACTGAAGCTTTCTTT. This chain uses TRBV27 with TRBJ1-1; possibly TRBD1 for D (5 bases). CDR1 is MNHEY and CDR2 is SMNVEV in the germline V gene (reference sequence). V shed 4 bases and J shed 0 bases, with 9 bases lying between them. There are 14 residues in the CDR3.

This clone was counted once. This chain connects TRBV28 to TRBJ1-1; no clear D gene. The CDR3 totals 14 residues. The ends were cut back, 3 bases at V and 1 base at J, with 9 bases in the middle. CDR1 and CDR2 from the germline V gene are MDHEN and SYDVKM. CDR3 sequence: CASSFRHQNTEAFF. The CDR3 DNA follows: TGTGCCAGCAGTTTTAGACACCAGAACACTGAAGCTTTCTTT.

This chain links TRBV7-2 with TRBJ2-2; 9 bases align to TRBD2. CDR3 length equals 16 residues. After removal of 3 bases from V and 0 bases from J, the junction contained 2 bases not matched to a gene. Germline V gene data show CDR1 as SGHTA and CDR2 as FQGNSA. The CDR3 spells CASSLREGSNTGELFF. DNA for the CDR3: TGTGCCAGCAGCTTGCGGGAGGGCTCGAACACCGGGGAGCTGTTTTTT.

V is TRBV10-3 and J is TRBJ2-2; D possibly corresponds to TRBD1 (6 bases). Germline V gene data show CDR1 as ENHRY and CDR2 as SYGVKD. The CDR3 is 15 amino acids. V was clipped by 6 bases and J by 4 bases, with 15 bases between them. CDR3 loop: CAIRDTGIGTGELFF. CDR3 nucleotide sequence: TGTGCCATCAGAGACACAGGGATTGGCACCGGGGAGCTGTTTTTT.

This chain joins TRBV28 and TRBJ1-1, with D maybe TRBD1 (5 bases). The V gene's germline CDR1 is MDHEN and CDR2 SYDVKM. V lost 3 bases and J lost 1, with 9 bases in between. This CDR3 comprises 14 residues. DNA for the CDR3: TGTGCCAGCAGTTTTGGGACTCAGAACACTGAAGCTTTCTTT. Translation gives CASSFGTQNTEAFF.

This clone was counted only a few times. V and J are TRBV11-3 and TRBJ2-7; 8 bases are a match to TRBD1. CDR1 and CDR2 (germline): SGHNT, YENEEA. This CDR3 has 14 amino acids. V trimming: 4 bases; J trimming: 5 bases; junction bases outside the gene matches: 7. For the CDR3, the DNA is TGTGCCAGCAGCTGGGACAGGCCTCCGAACGAGCAGTACTTC. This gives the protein CASSWDRPPNEQYF.

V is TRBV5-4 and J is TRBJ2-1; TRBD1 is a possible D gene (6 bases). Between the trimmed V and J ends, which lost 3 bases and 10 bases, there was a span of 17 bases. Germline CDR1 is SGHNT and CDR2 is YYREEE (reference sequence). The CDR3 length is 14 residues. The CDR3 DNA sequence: TGTGCCAGCAGCTCGTCCGACAGGTTGGTGGAGCAGTTCTTC. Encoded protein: CASSSSDRLVEQFF.

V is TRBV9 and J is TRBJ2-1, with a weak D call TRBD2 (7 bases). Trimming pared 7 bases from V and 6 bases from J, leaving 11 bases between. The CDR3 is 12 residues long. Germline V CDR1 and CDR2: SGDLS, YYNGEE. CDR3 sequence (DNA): TGTGCCAGCGCAGGGGAGGGCAATGAGCAGTTCTTC. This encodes CASAGEGNEQFF.

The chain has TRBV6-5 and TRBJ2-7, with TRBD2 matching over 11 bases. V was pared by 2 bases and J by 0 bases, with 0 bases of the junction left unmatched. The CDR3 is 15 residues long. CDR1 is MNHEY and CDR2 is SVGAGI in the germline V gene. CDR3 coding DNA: TGTGCCAGCAGTTACACTAGCGGGAGCTCCTACGAGCAGTACTTC. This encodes CASSYTSGSSYEQYF.

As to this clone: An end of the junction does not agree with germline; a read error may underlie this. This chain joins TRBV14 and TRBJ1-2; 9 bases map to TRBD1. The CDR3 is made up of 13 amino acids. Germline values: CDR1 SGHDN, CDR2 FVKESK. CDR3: CASSQAGGQGASF. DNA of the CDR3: TGTGCCAGCAGCCAAGCGGGGGGACAGGGCGCGTCCTTC.

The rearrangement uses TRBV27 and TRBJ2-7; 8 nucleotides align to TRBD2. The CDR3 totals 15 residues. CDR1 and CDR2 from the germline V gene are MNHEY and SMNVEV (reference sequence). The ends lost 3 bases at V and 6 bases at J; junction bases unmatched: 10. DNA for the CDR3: TGTGCCAGCAGTTTGGGCCCGGGGGGGCCTTTCGAGCAGTACTTC. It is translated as CASSLGPGGPFEQYF.

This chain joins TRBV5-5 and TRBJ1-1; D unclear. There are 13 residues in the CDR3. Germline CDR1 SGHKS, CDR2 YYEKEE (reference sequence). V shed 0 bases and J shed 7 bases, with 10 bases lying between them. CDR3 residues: CASSLGLLVEAFF. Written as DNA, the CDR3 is TGTGCCAGCAGCTTGGGACTCCTGGTTGAAGCTTTCTTT.

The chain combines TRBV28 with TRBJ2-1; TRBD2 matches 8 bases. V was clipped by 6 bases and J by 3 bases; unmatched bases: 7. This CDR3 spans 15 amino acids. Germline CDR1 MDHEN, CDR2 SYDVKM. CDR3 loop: CASSFFGRGYNEQFF. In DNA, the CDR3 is TGTGCCAGCAGCTTTTTCGGGAGGGGCTACAATGAGCAGTTCTTC.

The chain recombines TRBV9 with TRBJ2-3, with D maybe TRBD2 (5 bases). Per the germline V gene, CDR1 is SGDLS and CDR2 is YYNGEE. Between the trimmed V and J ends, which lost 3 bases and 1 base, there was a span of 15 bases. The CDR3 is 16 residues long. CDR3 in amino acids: CASSAPSRGGTDTQYF. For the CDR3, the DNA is TGTGCCAGCAGCGCCCCGTCCCGGGGAGGCACAGATACGCAGTATTTT.

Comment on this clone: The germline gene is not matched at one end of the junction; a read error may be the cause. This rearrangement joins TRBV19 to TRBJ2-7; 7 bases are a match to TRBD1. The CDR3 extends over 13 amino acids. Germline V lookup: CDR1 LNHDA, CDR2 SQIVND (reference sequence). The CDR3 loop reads CASNGQEIDEQCF. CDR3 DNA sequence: TGTGCCAGTAACGGACAGGAGATCGACGAGCAGTGCTTC.

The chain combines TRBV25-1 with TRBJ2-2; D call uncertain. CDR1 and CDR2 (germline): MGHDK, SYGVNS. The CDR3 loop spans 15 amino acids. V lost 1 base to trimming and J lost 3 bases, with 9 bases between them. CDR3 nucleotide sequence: TGTGCCAGCAGTGAATCCGGAGCATACACCGGGGAGCTGTTTTTT. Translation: CASSESGAYTGELFF. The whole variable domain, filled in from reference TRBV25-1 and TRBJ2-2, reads EADIYQTPRYLVIGTGKKITLECSQTMGHDKMYWYQQDPGMELHLIHYSYGVNSTEKGDLSSESTVSRIRTEHFPLTLESARPSHTSQYLCASSESGAYTGELFFGEGSRLTVL.

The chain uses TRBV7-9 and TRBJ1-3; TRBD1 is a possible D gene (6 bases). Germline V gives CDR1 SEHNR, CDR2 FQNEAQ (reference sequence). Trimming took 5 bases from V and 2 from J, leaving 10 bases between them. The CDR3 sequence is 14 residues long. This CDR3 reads CASSGYRAGNTIYF. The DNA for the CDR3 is TGTGCCAGCAGCGGTTACAGGGCTGGAAACACCATATATTTT. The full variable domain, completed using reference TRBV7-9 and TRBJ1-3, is DTGVSQNPRHKITKRGQNVTFRCDPISEHNRLYWYRQTLGQGPEFLTYFQNEAQLEKSRLLSDRFSAERPKGSFSTLEIQRTEQGDSAMYLCASSGYRAGNTIYFGEGSWLTVV.

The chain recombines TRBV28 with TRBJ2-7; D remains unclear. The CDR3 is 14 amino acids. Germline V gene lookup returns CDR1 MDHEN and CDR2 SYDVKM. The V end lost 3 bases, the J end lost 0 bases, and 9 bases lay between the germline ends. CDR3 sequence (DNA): TGTGCCAGCAGTTTTTCCCGGAGCTCCTACGAGCAGTACTTC. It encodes CASSFSRSSYEQYF.

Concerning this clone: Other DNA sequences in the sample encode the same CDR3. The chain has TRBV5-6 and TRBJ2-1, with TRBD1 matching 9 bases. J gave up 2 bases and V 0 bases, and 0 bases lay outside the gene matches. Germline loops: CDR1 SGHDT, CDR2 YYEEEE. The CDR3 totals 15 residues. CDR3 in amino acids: CASSLGDRAYNEQFF. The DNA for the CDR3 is TGTGCCAGCAGCTTGGGGGACAGGGCCTACAATGAGCAGTTCTTC.

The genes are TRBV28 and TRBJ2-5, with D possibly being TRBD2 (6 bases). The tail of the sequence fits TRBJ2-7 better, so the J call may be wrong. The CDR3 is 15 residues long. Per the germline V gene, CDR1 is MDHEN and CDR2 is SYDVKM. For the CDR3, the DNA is TGTGCCAGCAGAATGGGACTTGCGGGCTCCTACGAGCAGTACTTC. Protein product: CASRMGLAGSYEQYF.

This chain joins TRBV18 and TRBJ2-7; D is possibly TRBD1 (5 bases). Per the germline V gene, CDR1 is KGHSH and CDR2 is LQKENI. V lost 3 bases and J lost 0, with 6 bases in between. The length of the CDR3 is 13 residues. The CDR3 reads CASSPDTSYEQYF. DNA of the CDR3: TGTGCCAGCTCACCGGACACCTCCTACGAGCAGTACTTC.

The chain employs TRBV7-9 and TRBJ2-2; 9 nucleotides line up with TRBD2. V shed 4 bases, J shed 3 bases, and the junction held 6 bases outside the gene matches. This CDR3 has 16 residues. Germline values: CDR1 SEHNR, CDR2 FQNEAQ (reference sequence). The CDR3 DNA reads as TGTGCCAGCAGCTCCCAGACTAGCGGATACACCGGGGAGCTGTTTTTT. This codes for CASSSQTSGYTGELFF.

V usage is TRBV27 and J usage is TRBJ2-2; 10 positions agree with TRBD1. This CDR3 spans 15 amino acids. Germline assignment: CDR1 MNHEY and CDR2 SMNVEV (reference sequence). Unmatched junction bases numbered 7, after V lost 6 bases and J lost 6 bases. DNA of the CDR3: TGTGCCAGCAGCTTCGGGACAGGGGACGCCGGGGAGCTGTTTTTT. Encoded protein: CASSFGTGDAGELFF.

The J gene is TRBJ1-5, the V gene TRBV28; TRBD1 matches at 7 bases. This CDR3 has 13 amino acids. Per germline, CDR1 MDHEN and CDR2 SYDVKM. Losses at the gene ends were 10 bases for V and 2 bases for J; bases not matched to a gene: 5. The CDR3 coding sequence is TGTGCCACCGACAGGGCGGGCAATCAGCCCCAGCATTTT. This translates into CATDRAGNQPQHF. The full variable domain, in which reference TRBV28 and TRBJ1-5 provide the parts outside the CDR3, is DVKVTQSSRYLVKRTGEKVFLECVQDMDHENMFWYRQDPGLGLRLIYFSYDVKMKEKGDIPEGYSVSREKKERFSLILESASTNQTSMYLCATDRAGNQPQHFGDGTRLSIL.

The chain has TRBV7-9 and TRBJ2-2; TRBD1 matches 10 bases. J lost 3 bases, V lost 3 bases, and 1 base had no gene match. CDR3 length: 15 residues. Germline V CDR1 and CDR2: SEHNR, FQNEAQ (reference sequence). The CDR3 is CASSFGTGDTGELFF. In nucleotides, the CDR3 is TGTGCCAGCAGCTTTGGGACAGGGGACACCGGGGAGCTGTTTTTT.